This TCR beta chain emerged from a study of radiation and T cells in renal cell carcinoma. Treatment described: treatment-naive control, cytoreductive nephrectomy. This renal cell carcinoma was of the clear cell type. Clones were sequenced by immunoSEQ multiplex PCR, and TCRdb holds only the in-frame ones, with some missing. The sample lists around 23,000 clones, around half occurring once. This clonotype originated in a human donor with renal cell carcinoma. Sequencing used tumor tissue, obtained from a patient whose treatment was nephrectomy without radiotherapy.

CDR3 nucleotide sequence: TGTGCCAGCAGCCCCCTCCCTCCGGGGGGGACAGCCAACTCTGGAAACACCATATATTTT. The encoded protein is CASSPLPPGGTANSGNTIYF. The V gene is TRBV7-7, the J gene TRBJ1-3; 7 nucleotides agree with TRBD1. Germline CDR1 is SSHAT and CDR2 is FNYEAQ (reference sequence). CDR3 size: 20 residues. Trimming removed 5 bases from V and 0 bases from J; junction bases left unmatched: 19. The entire variable domain, with the rest obtained from reference TRBV7-7 and TRBJ1-3, is as follows: GAGVSQSPRYKVTKRGQDVTLRCDPISSHATLYWYQQALGQGPEFLTYFNYEAQPDKSGLPSDRFSAERPEGSISTLTIQRTEQRDSAMYRCASSPLPPGGTANSGNTIYFGEGSWLTVV.